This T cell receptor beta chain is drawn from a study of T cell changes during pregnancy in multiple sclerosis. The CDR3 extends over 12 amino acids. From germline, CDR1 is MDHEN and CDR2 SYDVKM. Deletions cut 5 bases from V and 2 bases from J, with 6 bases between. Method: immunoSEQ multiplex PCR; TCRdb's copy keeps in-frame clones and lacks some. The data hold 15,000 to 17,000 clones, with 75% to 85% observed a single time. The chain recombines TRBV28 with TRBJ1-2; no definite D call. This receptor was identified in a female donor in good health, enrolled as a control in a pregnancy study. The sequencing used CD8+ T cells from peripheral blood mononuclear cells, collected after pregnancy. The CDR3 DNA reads TGTGCCAGCAGTACAACGAACTATGGCTACACCTTC. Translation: CASSTTNYGYTF.